This TCR beta chain was captured in a study of cytomegalovirus exposure and HLA in healthy donors (dated by TCRdb to the late 2010s). In the study overall: An earlier analysis of roughly 570 of the donors reported approximately 300 Gb of sequence data and 95 million to 130 million unique TCR beta sequences obtained from around 180 million T cells. Every discovery cohort repertoire had been produced on one sequencing platform. The study aimed to test whether cataloging public T cell receptors could reveal signatures of past pathogen exposure. Genome-wide SNP genotypes for about 55% of the roughly 670 donors were used in a later genetic analysis, which treated that subset as a discovery cohort. To study patterns of TCR occurrence, a later analysis re-analyzed previously published TCR beta repertoires from under 750 donors and added high-resolution HLA genotyping. The number of donors typed differed by locus, with about 629-640 for A, B, C, DRB1 and DQB1, roughly 520 for DQA1, over 600 for DPA1, and about 450 for DPB1. A separate validation cohort of roughly 120 different subjects was used in addition to the 666-subject first cohort. Using immunosequencing, the study profiled T cell repertoires from about 610 subjects and related those repertoires to cytomegalovirus serostatus. An earlier analysis of more than 450 of the donors used high-throughput TCR beta sequencing to judge whether each TCR beta V gene segment behaved as functional or pseudogenic. Rather than drawing on any new phenotypic data, the later analysis identified candidate immune exposures from TCR beta sequences and the way those sequences occurred across donors. About 5 DR-DQ haplotypes were handled as single units for association and clustering, since linkage in the cohort was strong. The study combined high-throughput TCR immunosequencing, statistical association of individual TCRs with disease status, and machine learning to predict cytomegalovirus infection status. Among about 410 genotyped donors of the cohort, an average of around 220,000 unique TCR beta nucleotide sequences was sequenced per donor, of which 15% to 20% were non-productive. Among the roughly 430 genotyped donors, approximately 77% belonged to the genetic ancestry cluster associated with self-reported Caucasian donors. Donor age, sex, ethnicity and CMV serostatus were compiled alongside the repertoire data. Roughly 290 gigabases of sequencing data and around 80 million unique TCR sequences made up an early release that covered fewer than 650 HLA-typed donors. HLA typing covered class I and class II loci at four-digit resolution. Here is what the overall study found, with its caveats: Correlated functional status among segregating V segments might be attributable to linkage disequilibrium, but an unknown experimental factor could not be ruled out. Because the 87-base-pair reads could not distinguish some IMGT-functional V segments, including TRBV6-2 and TRBV6-3, those segments were excluded. A group of highly shared sequence variants was considered likely to be a technical artifact of the sequencing pipeline. A total of about 180 TCR beta chains were listed by the study as associated with cytomegalovirus. The authors suggested that the approach could potentially be extended to other disease states and immunological phenotypes. A further reported finding was that TCR beta sequences accurately predicted the HLA-A and HLA-B alleles for most subjects in the first cohort. Only TCR beta chains were sequenced in this cohort, and the absence of alpha or paired-chain data limited detectable features. For the cohort, immune exposure information was limited to CMV serostatus. Because some donors lacked HLA typing at each locus, the association tests relied only on the typed subset. A later analysis reported that several top co-occurrence clusters appeared linked to parvovirus B19, influenza, CMV and Epstein-Barr virus. Across donors, most TCR sequences were observed very rarely, whereas some public TCRs were present in many individuals. Roughly 17 rarely observed V segments, including chromosome 9 orphons, were excluded from the earlier analysis of about 600 of the donors because counts were too low. Compared with the approximately 670-donor mean, donors in an Asian-associated ancestry cluster had fewer N-insertions in productive TCRs, according to a later genetic analysis. When HLA alleles, especially DR and DQ, strongly co-occurred, TCR associations were difficult to assign to individual alleles. Presence/absence analyses assumed roughly uniform sequencing depth across donors, an assumption that may not hold. In a later analysis, the rate of TCR association differed among HLA loci, with DRB1 alleles having the most associated TCRs and HLA-C alleles having the fewest. In a later genetic analysis, a missense DCLRE1C variant was associated with V-gene and J-gene trimming of TCR beta chains, and the association was replicated in an independent cohort. In a later analysis, most CMV-associated TCR beta chains were found to appear HLA-restricted, with HLA associations seemingly driven largely by CMV exposure. The classifier was reported to diagnose cytomegalovirus status with high specificity and sensitivity in both the original cohort and the validation cohort. In a later analysis, around 17,000 TCR beta sequences were associated with specific HLA alleles at a false discovery rate of 0.05. A few of the identified cytomegalovirus-associated TCR beta chains were confirmed in vitro to be specific for cytomegalovirus antigens. In an earlier analysis of more than 500 of the donors, most TCR beta V segments appeared in productive rearrangements about 90% or about 30% of the time, broadly matching IMGT annotations. In a later analysis, HLA-associated TCR beta chains were found to be more clonally expanded and to have lower generation probabilities than equally common non-associated chains.

Libraries were made using the immunoSEQ multiplex PCR assay. The multiplex PCR relied on a mix of 60 forward primers for TCR Vbeta segments and 13 reverse primers for TCR Jbeta segments. The CDR3 region of rearranged TCR beta genes was amplified from genomic DNA with a multiplex PCR assay. The Illumina HiSeq System was used to sequence the amplified TCR beta libraries as 87-base-pair reads. As for how the authors treated the data: Across the 666 repertoires, a later analysis counted some 81 million unique TCR beta chains, 8.5 million to 12 million of which were shared by at least two donors. To remove PCR and sequencing errors, raw reads were error-corrected and collapsed into unique sequences using a nearest-neighbor algorithm that merged closely related sequences. Alignment of CDR3 sequences to IMGT reference sequences was used to assign V, D and J gene segments. For a sequence to be retained, at least a six-nucleotide match to both a V gene segment and a J gene segment was required. Rearrangements were classified as productive when the CDR3 lacked stop codons and remained in frame with V and J, and all other rearrangements were classified as non-productive. CDR3 was defined according to IMGT convention as the region running from the second conserved V-encoded cysteine to the conserved J-encoded phenylalanine. Sequences without an unambiguous match to a single V gene segment were excluded from the earlier analysis of about 600 of the donors. In an earlier analysis of several hundred of the donors, V segments were called functional above 56.7% productive rearrangements and were called segregating when the between-donor standard deviation exceeded 5%. A statistical classification framework was developed to diagnose cytomegalovirus status using the catalog of TCR beta chain sequences. In a later analysis, TCR nucleotide sequences were compared against IMGT/GENE-DB human TR gene sequences so that V and J genes could be assigned. Using the TCRdist pipeline, a later analysis assigned CDR3 sequences along with most-parsimonious VDJ recombination scenarios. A later analysis defined each TCR beta chain by its CDR3 amino acid sequence plus V-gene family, and excluded reads lacking a unique V-gene family. In a later analysis, a few hundred highly shared, low-generation-probability nucleotide sequences were removed to address suspected cross-contamination and a sequencing artifact. In a later analysis, a clonal expansion index was calculated for each public chain from normalized within-repertoire ranks of inferred template counts. In a later analysis, generation probabilities were computed with a VDJ recombination model fitted to out-of-frame rearrangements, and the resulting probabilities were checked against IGoR. In a later analysis, TCR-TCR, TCR-HLA and TCR-CMV co-occurrence was scored with hypergeometric tests, and a repertoire-size bias correction was applied to TCR pairs. A later analysis estimated false discovery rates by permuting HLA or CMV assignments 20 times. In a later analysis, co-occurring TCRs were grouped with DBSCAN, and TCRdist sequence similarity was added when clustering was performed within HLA-allele-positive subsets. Repertoires with fewer than 30,000 or more than 120,000 public chains were left out of co-occurrence clustering, as were about five repertoires with anomalous nucleotide sharing. TCRdb holds this immuneACCESS table with in-frame rearrangements only. Some clones are missing; in checked studies, unresolved V genes explain under half, and the rest has no known cause. V, J and clone size reflect that table, while D and trimming were determined from the DNA. The table for this sample shows roughly 100,000 clones. The top ten constitute 3% to 4% of the sample.

Notes on this clone: Its antigen has not been determined.

In total, roughly 670 healthy bone marrow donors made up the cohort. At the time of sampling, every cohort member was nominally healthy, though immune exposures that went unrecorded were likely present. The donor was CMV seronegative and was included in the group of a few hundred seronegative cohort members. Every donor gave a peripheral blood sample, and the peripheral blood mononuclear cells from that sample were used for TCR beta sequencing. The Qiagen DNeasy Blood Extraction Kit was used to extract genomic DNA from the blood cell samples. Inclusive of the bounding cysteine and phenylalanine, the CDR3 is 14 residues long. Just the 42-base CDR3 DNA is kept, in frame starting at base 1. The V and J ends are trimmed by 0 bases and 5 bases, leaving 9 bases between them. CDR1 and CDR2 were assigned from the germline V gene as KGHSH and LQKENI.

This chain joins TRBV18 to TRBJ2-3; perhaps TRBD2 is the D gene, with 5 bases matching. The receptor was derived from a woman aged 30 to 39 in good health and CMV-seronegative. Input material: PBMCs. CDR3 protein: CASSPPSREDTQYF. Read as DNA, the sequence is TGTGCCAGCTCACCACCGTCGAGGGAAGATACGCAGTATTTT.